This entry is about one T cell receptor beta chain. As for time point: pre-treatment sample, taken before nivolumab and TIL therapy. These data originate in a study of TIL therapy for anti-PD-1-resistant metastatic lung cancer. CDR1 is SGHTA and CDR2 is FQGNSA in the germline V gene. Trimming took 1 base from V and 2 from J; bases not matched to a gene: 8. The CDR3 length is 17 residues. Sequencing used immunoSEQ v3. The repertoire was sequenced with immunoSEQ multiplex PCR; TCRdb's copy has only in-frame clones and lacks some. The sample includes some 37,000 clones, more than 60% of them seen just once.

The source was blood, collected at baseline. This chain uses TRBV7-2 with TRBJ2-5; TRBD2 aligns across 9 bases. This TCR came from a person aged 30 to 80 with non-small cell lung cancer. Here the CDR3 DNA reads TGTGCCAGCAGCTTAGGTACCCTAGCGGGAACACAAGAGACCCAGTACTTC. Amino acid sequence: CASSLGTLAGTQETQYF.